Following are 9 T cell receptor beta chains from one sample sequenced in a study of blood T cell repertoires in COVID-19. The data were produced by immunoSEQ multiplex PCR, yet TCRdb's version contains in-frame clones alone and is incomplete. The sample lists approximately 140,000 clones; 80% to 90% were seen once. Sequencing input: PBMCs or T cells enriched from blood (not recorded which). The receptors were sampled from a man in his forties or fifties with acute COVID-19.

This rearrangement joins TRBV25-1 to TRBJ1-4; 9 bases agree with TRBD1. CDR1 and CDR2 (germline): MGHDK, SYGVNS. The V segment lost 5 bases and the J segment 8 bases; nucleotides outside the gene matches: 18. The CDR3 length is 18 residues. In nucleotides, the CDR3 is TGTGCCAGCAGTCCCCATCCGGGACAGGGAGCGGGGGGGGAAAAACTGTTTTTT. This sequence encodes CASSPHPGQGAGGEKLFF.

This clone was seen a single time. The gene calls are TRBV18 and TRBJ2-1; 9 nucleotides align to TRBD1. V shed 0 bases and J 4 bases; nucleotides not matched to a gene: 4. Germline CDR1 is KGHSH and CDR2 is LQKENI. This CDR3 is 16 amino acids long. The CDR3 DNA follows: TGTGCCAGCTCACCACCACAGGGGGCGCTTTACAATGAGCAGTTCTTC. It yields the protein CASSPPQGALYNEQFF.

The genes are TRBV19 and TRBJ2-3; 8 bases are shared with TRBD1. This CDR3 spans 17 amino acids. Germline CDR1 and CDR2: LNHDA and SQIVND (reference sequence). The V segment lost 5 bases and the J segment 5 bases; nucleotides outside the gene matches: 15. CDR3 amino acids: CASSAAGGTGYGDTQYF. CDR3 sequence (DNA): TGTGCCAGTAGTGCCGCAGGGGGCACGGGCTACGGAGATACGCAGTATTTT. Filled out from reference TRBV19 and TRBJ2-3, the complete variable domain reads DGGITQSPKYLFRKEGQNVTLSCEQNLNHDAMYWYRQDPGQGLRLIYYSQIVNDFQKGDIAEGYSVSREKKESFPLTVTSAQKNPTAFYLCASSAAGGTGYGDTQYFGPGTRLTVL.

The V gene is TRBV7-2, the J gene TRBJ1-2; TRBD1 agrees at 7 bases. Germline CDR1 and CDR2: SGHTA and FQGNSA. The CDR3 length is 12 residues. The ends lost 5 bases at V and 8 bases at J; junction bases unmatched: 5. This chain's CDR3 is CASSGDRDGYTF. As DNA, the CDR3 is TGTGCCAGCAGCGGCGACAGGGACGGCTACACCTTC.

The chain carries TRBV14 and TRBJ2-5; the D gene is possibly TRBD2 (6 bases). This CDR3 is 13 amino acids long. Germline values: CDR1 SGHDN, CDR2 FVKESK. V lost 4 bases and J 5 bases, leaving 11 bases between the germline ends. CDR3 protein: CASSRGLLETQYF. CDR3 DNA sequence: TGTGCCAGCAGCCGTGGACTATTGGAGACCCAGTACTTC.

Here the CDR3 reads CASSTDRGNYGYTF. The CDR3 bases are TGTGCCAGCAGCACGGACAGGGGGAATTATGGCTACACCTTC. J is TRBJ1-2 and V is TRBV27; 10 bases are shared with TRBD1. The CDR3 sequence is 14 residues long. With 6 bases clipped from V and 5 bases from J, the junction kept 6 bases outside the gene matches. Germline CDR1 MNHEY, CDR2 SMNVEV (reference sequence).

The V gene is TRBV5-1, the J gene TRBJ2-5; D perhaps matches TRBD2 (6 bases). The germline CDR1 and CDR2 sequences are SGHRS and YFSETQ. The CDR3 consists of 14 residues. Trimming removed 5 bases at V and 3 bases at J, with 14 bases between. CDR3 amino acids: CASSTAPGEETQYF. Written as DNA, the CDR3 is TGCGCCAGCAGTACGGCCCCGGGGGAAGAGACCCAGTACTTC.

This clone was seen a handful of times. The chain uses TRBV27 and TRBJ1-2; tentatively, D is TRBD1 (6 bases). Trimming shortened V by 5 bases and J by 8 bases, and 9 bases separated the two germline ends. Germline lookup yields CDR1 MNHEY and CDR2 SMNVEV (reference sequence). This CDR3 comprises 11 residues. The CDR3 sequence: CASSKGTGYTF. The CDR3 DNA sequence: TGTGCCAGCAGTAAAGGGACAGGCTACACCTTC.

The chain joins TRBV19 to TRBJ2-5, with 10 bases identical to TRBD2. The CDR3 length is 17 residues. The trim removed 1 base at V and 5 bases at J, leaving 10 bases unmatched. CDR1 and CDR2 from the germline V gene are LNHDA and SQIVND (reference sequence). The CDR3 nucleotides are TGTGCCAGTAGTATAGGAGCGGGAGGGATTGCCGGGGAGACCCAGTACTTC. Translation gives CASSIGAGGIAGETQYF.